This T cell receptor beta chain was recovered during a study of cytomegalovirus exposure and HLA in healthy donors. PCR used 60 Vbeta primers and 13 Jbeta primers. The repertoire was sequenced with immunoSEQ multiplex PCR; TCRdb's copy has only in-frame clones and lacks some. In total, the table holds 100,000 to 150,000 clones. The CDR3 length is 15 residues. Germline loops: CDR1 SEHNR, CDR2 FQNEAQ (reference sequence). The trim removed 5 bases at V and 11 bases at J, leaving 10 bases unmatched. This receptor was taken from a man in his thirties or forties in good health and CMV-seronegative. Material for sequencing was PBMCs. The genes are TRBV7-9 and TRBJ2-1; 12 bases align to TRBD2. CDR3 coding DNA: TGTGCCAGCAGCACCCTAGCGGGAGGGCCGGAGAAGCAGTTCTTC. Translating gives CASSTLAGGPEKQFF.